This record looks at one TCR beta chain sequence and its context. Its antigen is unidentified. The record originates from a study of OX40 agonist ivuxolimab in advanced cancers. Study-wide context: Hepatocellular carcinoma, melanoma, renal cell or head and neck cancer occurred in dose-escalation patients. Those enrolled were approximately 78% male, with a mean age of 60 years and ages from roughly 20 to 85.

Clones were sequenced by immunoSEQ multiplex PCR, and TCRdb holds only the in-frame ones, with some missing. The sample holds around 78,000 clones, 81% seen once. V was cut by 5 bases and J by 3 bases, with 16 bases left in between. CDR3 length: 15 amino acids. CDR1 is MNHEY and CDR2 is SVGAGI in the germline V gene. Study-level points and caveats: More expanded clones were seen, on average, in CD8+ T cells than in CD4+.

The V and J genes are TRBV6-5 and TRBJ1-2; perhaps TRBD1 as D (5 bases). This receptor was taken from an adult with an advanced solid tumor such as melanoma, head and neck, liver or kidney cancer. Here the sequenced sample was CD4+ or CD8+ T cells sorted from blood, taken in a trial of the OX40 agonist ivuxolimab. The CDR3 spells CASSAWGGPDYGYTF. The DNA for the CDR3 is TGTGCCAGCAGTGCCTGGGGGGGTCCCGACTATGGCTACACCTTC.